These 9 T cell receptor beta chains were all obtained from the same sample, sequenced in a study of long-term antiretroviral therapy in people with HIV. This was the immunoSEQ v3.0 assay at survey level. TCRdb's table, derived via immunoSEQ multiplex PCR, lists solely in-frame clones and lacks some. This sample has about 23,000 clones, with about four fifths found just once. The specimen comprised unsorted PBMCs, sampled 0.3 years after starting antiretroviral therapy. The receptors come from a man aged 50 or older with HIV.

Regarding this clone: At one end the junction does not follow the germline gene, possibly because of a read error. This sequence joins TRBV6-4 and TRBJ2-1, with 8 bases lining up with TRBD2. This CDR3 contains 15 residues. Per the germline V gene, CDR1 is MRHNA and CDR2 is SNTAGT. The CDR3 loop reads CASSLSGSSHNEQFF. Written as DNA, the CDR3 is TGTGCCAGCAGTTTGAGCGGGAGCTCCCACAATGAGCAGTTCTTC.

The J gene is TRBJ2-2, the V gene TRBV11-3, with TRBD2 matching over 8 bases. This CDR3 spans 16 amino acids. Germline assignment: CDR1 SGHNT and CDR2 YENEEA. The J segment lost 2 bases and the V segment lost 2 bases, leaving 4 bases of the junction unmatched. The CDR3 protein is CASSLRAGGNTGELFF. CDR3 coding DNA: TGTGCCAGCAGCTTAAGGGCGGGAGGCAACACCGGGGAGCTGTTTTTT.

The chain combines TRBV29-1 with TRBJ2-3; no definite D call. Germline V gene data show CDR1 as SQVTM and CDR2 as ANQGSEA. The CDR3 runs 11 residues. V lost 8 bases and J 5 bases, leaving 11 bases between the germline ends. The DNA for the CDR3 is TGCAGCTATAGGTTGGGAGATACGCAGTATTTT. It translates to CSYRLGDTQYF.

This clone was seen just once. V usage is TRBV27 and J usage is TRBJ1-1; D is possibly TRBD1 (6 bases). Germline values: CDR1 MNHEY, CDR2 SMNVEV (reference sequence). The V gene lost 3 bases and the J gene lost 4 bases, with 9 bases spanning the gap. This CDR3 region has 13 residues. The CDR3 DNA is TGTGCCAGCAGTTTGGGGGCGTCCACTGAAGCTTTCTTT. Protein: CASSLGASTEAFF.

The chain uses TRBV5-1 and TRBJ1-6; D uncertain. CDR3 length: 13 amino acids. Trimming pared 0 bases from V and 13 bases from J, leaving 11 bases between. Looked up from germline, CDR1 is SGHRS and CDR2 is YFSETQ. For the CDR3, the DNA is TGCGCCAGCAGCTTGGGCTTCGAATCGCCCCTCCACTTT. It encodes CASSLGFESPLHF.

This clone has only one observation. The V and J genes are TRBV23-1 and TRBJ1-1, with D maybe TRBD1 (5 bases). TRBV23-1 is classed as an ORF, of uncertain function. The CDR3 length is 14 residues. Trimming left V 3 bases short and J 3 bases short, with 11 bases between. CDR3 nucleotide sequence: TGCGCCAGCAGTCATTACGTGGGGGACACTGAAGCTTTCTTT. Amino acids: CASSHYVGDTEAFF.

The chain is built from TRBV4-1 and TRBJ2-1, with D unresolved. The germline V gene has CDR1 MGHRA and CDR2 YSYEKL. V dropped 5 bases and J dropped 8 bases, with 10 bases sitting between them. The CDR3 consists of 12 residues. In DNA, the CDR3 is TGCGCCAGCAGCTCAAGCGCCGATGAGCAGTTCTTC. The encoded protein is CASSSSADEQFF.

V gene TRBV5-1 combines with J gene TRBJ2-3; D uncertain. The CDR3 totals 14 residues. The germline V and J ends were trimmed by 3 bases and 2 bases, with 10 bases remaining between them. Germline V CDR1 and CDR2: SGHRS, YFSETQ. CDR3 residues: CASSSGRTTDTQYF. CDR3 nucleotides: TGCGCCAGCAGCTCTGGCCGAACCACAGATACGCAGTATTTT.

The chain links TRBV10-3 to TRBJ2-7; D is perhaps TRBD1 (6 bases). Trimming pared 6 bases from V and 3 bases from J, leaving 15 bases between. CDR1 is ENHRY, CDR2 SYGVKD, per germline. The CDR3 has 14 residues. The CDR3 reads CAIRTGPGVYEQYF. CDR3 bases: TGTGCCATCAGGACGGGGCCAGGGGTCTACGAGCAGTACTTC.